The 26 T cell receptor beta chains listed next were all sequenced from one sample in a study of T cells in Graves' hyperthyroidism and ophthalmopathy. It was RNA transcripts that yielded the amplified TCR beta CDR3 regions. A first-round RT-PCR of the TCR CDR3 used the HTBI primer set. From the multiplex PCR reads, TCRdb called clonotypes with MiXCR, one entry per CDR3 protein. The data show over 650,000 distinct CDR3 sequences, with 16% seen just once and roughly 8% held by the top ten. Sequenced sample: blood. The receptors derive from a young man with Graves' hyperthyroidism.

This clonotype was picked up many times. The V and J genes are TRBV10-3 and TRBJ2-1; D gene unclear. Germline CDR1 ENHRY, CDR2 SYGVKD. The CDR3 extends over 11 amino acids. The V end was cut by 5 bases, the J end by 7 bases, with 6 bases between. The CDR3 reads CAISYKNEQFF. In nucleotides, the CDR3 is TGTGCCATCAGTTACAAGAATGAGCAGTTCTTC.

The rearrangement links TRBV4-1 to TRBJ1-2; TRBD1 matches at 11 bases. The CDR3 is 16 residues long. Trimming removed 6 bases from V and 8 bases from J; junction bases left unmatched: 14. CDR1 is MGHRA and CDR2 is YSYEKL in the germline V gene. CDR3 in amino acids: CASRTNKDRGPGGYTF. CDR3 sequence (DNA): TGCGCCAGCAGGACGAACAAGGACAGGGGGCCGGGAGGCTACACCTTC.

This clonotype was found many times. The V and J genes are TRBV2 and TRBJ1-5; D is uncertain. V lost 1 base, J lost 4 bases, and 8 bases lay in between. This CDR3 has 14 residues. The germline V gene encodes CDR1 SNHLY and CDR2 FYNNEI. The CDR3 region has the DNA TGTGCCAGCAGTGAAGGCTGGGCTAATCAGCCCCAGCATTTT. It encodes CASSEGWANQPQHF.

This clonotype was counted many times. The chain carries TRBV28 and TRBJ2-5, with D perhaps assigned TRBD1 or TRBD2 (6 bases each). In germline, CDR1 is MDHEN, CDR2 SYDVKM. There are 17 residues in the CDR3. V lost 1 base and J 2 bases, leaving 17 bases between the germline ends. CDR3 protein: CASSLFRNRGDQETQYF. The CDR3 DNA reads TGTGCCAGCAGTTTATTCCGAAATAGGGGGGATCAAGAGACCCAGTACTTC.

The genes are TRBV20-1 and TRBJ2-1, with TRBD2 matching 7 bases. Germline-derived CDR1 and CDR2 are DFQATT and SNEGSKA (reference sequence). This CDR3 comprises 12 residues. J was trimmed by 12 bases and V by 1 base; bases with no gene match: 6. The CDR3 loop is CSARARGEWQFF. As DNA, the CDR3 is TGCAGTGCTAGAGCCCGGGGGGAGTGGCAGTTCTTC.

In its sample, this clonotype was seen a few times. This sequence joins TRBV4-1 and TRBJ2-2, with a possible D match to TRBD2 (5 bases). The V gene lost 0 bases and the J gene lost 5 bases, with 10 bases spanning the gap. The CDR3 is made up of 15 amino acids. Germline V lookup: CDR1 MGHRA, CDR2 YSYEKL. The CDR3 spells CASSQEEGWTGELFF. The CDR3 DNA is TGCGCCAGCAGCCAAGAAGAGGGTTGGACCGGGGAGCTGTTTTTT.

J is TRBJ2-2 and V is TRBV28; D might be TRBD2 (7 bases). The CDR3 extends over 16 amino acids. Germline-derived CDR1 and CDR2 are MDHEN and SYDVKM. Trimming removed 5 bases from V and 0 bases from J, with 13 bases in between. CDR3 protein: CASSEAGASNTGELFF. CDR3 coding DNA: TGTGCCAGCAGTGAGGCGGGGGCCTCGAACACCGGGGAGCTGTTTTTT.

In this sample, this clonotype turned up many times. The chain uses TRBV7-2 and TRBJ2-6; no clear D gene. Germline values: CDR1 SGHTA, CDR2 FQGNSA. This CDR3 region has 13 residues. V shed 8 bases and J shed 3 bases, with 8 bases lying between them. The CDR3 DNA sequence: TGTGCCAGCCCCCGGGTTGGGGCCAACGTCCTGACTTTC. Amino acids: CASPRVGANVLTF.

The sample holds many counts of this clonotype. V and J are TRBV20-1 and TRBJ1-5; 7 bases match TRBD1. V was pared by 5 bases and J by 1 base, with 5 bases of the junction left unmatched. The CDR3 length is 14 residues. Germline V gives CDR1 DFQATT, CDR2 SNEGSKA (reference sequence). In nucleotides, the CDR3 is TGCAGTGCTTTCGACAGGGTGAGCAATCAGCCCCAGCATTTT. Protein product: CSAFDRVSNQPQHF.

This clonotype was seen a single time. This chain connects TRBV20-1 to TRBJ2-3; 10 nucleotides line up with TRBD2. The CDR3 is made up of 16 amino acids. Germline CDR1 reads DFQATT; CDR2 reads SNEGSKA (reference sequence). J was trimmed by 5 bases and V by 3 bases; bases with no gene match: 11. CDR3 protein: CSASPYPAGGEDTQYF. Here the CDR3 DNA reads TGCAGTGCTAGCCCCTACCCAGCGGGAGGGGAAGATACGCAGTATTTT.

The CDR3 region is CASSSGLAGVADTQYF. The CDR3 DNA reads TGTGCCAGCAGCTCGGGACTAGCGGGAGTGGCGGATACGCAGTATTTT. The chain employs TRBV7-3 and TRBJ2-3, with 14 nucleotides matching TRBD2. CDR1 is SGHTA, CDR2 FQGTGA, per germline. The CDR3 runs to 16 residues. V lost 4 bases and J lost 6; bases outside the gene matches: 6.

Only a few counts were recorded for this clonotype. The chain employs TRBV28 and TRBJ2-5; D is perhaps TRBD1 (6 bases). Germline V gives CDR1 MDHEN, CDR2 SYDVKM. Trimming removed 3 bases at V and 7 bases at J, with 15 bases between. CDR3 length equals 14 residues. In nucleotides, the CDR3 is TGTGCCAGCAGTTTGGGGGCAGACTTGGGGACCCAGTACTTC. Its protein is CASSLGADLGTQYF.

This clonotype was observed at least ten times. This rearrangement joins TRBV12-3 or TRBV12-4 to TRBJ2-1, with D tentatively TRBD2 (6 bases). The CDR3 contains 14 residues. V shed 6 bases and J shed 6 bases, with 15 bases lying between them. The CDR3 spells CASSPHAGSNEQFF. The DNA for the CDR3 is TGTGCCAGCAGCCCCCATGCCGGGAGCAATGAGCAGTTCTTC.

The CDR3 DNA reads as TGCGCCAGCAGCTTGGGGGGTAGCGGGGAATTAGCGGAGCAGTTCTTC. Translating it yields CASSLGGSGELAEQFF. The rearrangement uses TRBV5-1 and TRBJ2-1, with 8 bases lining up with TRBD2. Germline CDR1 and CDR2: SGHRS and YFSETQ. V was clipped by 0 bases and J by 10 bases; unmatched bases: 12. CDR3 length: 16 residues.

The rearrangement uses TRBV5-1 and TRBJ1-5; D remains ambiguous. The CDR3 contains 14 residues. Germline CDR1 is SGHRS and CDR2 is YFSETQ. V was shortened by 1 base and J by 7 bases, with 12 bases between the two germline ends. The CDR3 nucleotides read TGCGCCAGCAGCTTGTTCGGCGGATACCAGCCCCAGCATTTT. It encodes CASSLFGGYQPQHF.

This clonotype has just a few counts. The V call is TRBV12-3 or TRBV12-4, the J call TRBJ2-7; 7 bases align to TRBD1. Unmatched junction bases numbered 4, after V lost 2 bases and J lost 6 bases. There are 13 residues in the CDR3. This CDR3 reads CASSLTTGFEQYF. CDR3 bases: TGTGCCAGCAGTTTAACGACAGGGTTCGAGCAGTACTTC.

This clonotype has at least ten counts. The V call is TRBV18, the J call TRBJ1-4, with a tentative D call TRBD1 (5 bases). Trimming stripped 4 bases from V and 8 bases from J, with 17 bases between. CDR3 length: 15 residues. Germline CDR1 and CDR2: KGHSH and LQKENI. The CDR3 spells CASSLGGTDSEKLFF. The DNA for the CDR3 is TGTGCCAGCTCACTGGGGGGGACCGACTCCGAAAAACTGTTTTTT.

This clonotype was seen a handful of times. The CDR3 loop reads CAISERPRGSAYWAEAFF. As DNA, the CDR3 is TGTGCCATCAGTGAAAGACCACGGGGATCGGCATATTGGGCTGAAGCTTTCTTT. The genes are TRBV10-3 and TRBJ1-1, with D unresolved. This CDR3 has 18 residues. Germline loops: CDR1 ENHRY, CDR2 SYGVKD. Trimming removed 3 bases at V and 6 bases at J, with 26 bases between.

This clonotype has at least ten counts. The gene calls are TRBV20-1 and TRBJ1-1; D might be TRBD1 (6 bases). V was trimmed by 3 bases and J by 1 base, leaving 12 bases between them. The CDR3 sequence is 14 residues long. Germline values: CDR1 DFQATT, CDR2 SNEGSKA (reference sequence). CDR3 loop: CSARAGHPNTEAFF. The CDR3, as DNA: TGCAGTGCTAGGGCGGGACACCCGAACACTGAAGCTTTCTTT.

A few counts support this clonotype. The chain uses TRBV20-1 and TRBJ2-7; D is possibly TRBD1 (5 bases). The germline CDR1 and CDR2 sequences are DFQATT and SNEGSKA (reference sequence). This CDR3 has 13 residues. Trimming left V 7 bases short and J 5 bases short, with 18 bases between. Written as DNA, the CDR3 is TGCAGTGTAAAGGCAGGGAACTCGAACGAGCAGTACTTC. Translation: CSVKAGNSNEQYF.

This clonotype was observed at least ten times. V usage is TRBV12-5 and J usage is TRBJ2-3; 14 positions match TRBD2. This CDR3 contains 19 residues. V shed 3 bases, J shed 2 bases, and the junction held 10 bases outside the gene matches. Per the germline V gene, CDR1 is LGHNT and CDR2 is FRNRAP. CDR3 nucleotide sequence: TGTGCTAGTGGTTTTGTGGGACTAGCGGGGGAGCGCCACACAGATACGCAGTATTTT. Its protein product is CASGFVGLAGERHTDTQYF.

This clonotype was seen more than once but under ten times. The chain uses TRBV15 and TRBJ2-2; D perhaps matches TRBD1 (6 bases). Germline CDR1 and CDR2: LNHNV and YYDKDF (reference sequence). This CDR3 region has 16 residues. The germline V and J ends were trimmed by 3 bases and 5 bases, with 16 bases remaining between them. The CDR3 sequence is CATSRAAGAKTGELFF. The CDR3 nucleotides are TGTGCCACCAGCAGGGCGGCAGGGGCTAAAACCGGGGAGCTGTTTTTT.

On this clonotype: A much larger clone lies one base from this, so it may be a read error. The chain is built from TRBV5-1 and TRBJ2-1, with 8 bases identical to TRBD2. This CDR3 has 15 residues. Losses at the gene ends were 4 bases for V and 9 bases for J; bases not matched to a gene: 12. Germline CDR1 SGHRS, CDR2 YFSETQ. The CDR3 sequence: CASSKLAVGGSEQFF. The CDR3, as DNA: TGCGCCAGCAGCAAACTAGCGGTAGGAGGCAGTGAGCAGTTCTTC. Full variable domain (missing parts from reference TRBV5-1 and TRBJ2-1): KAGVTQTPRYLIKTRGQQVTLSCSPISGHRSVSWYQQTPGQGLQFLFEYFSETQRNKGNFPGRFSGRQFSNSRSEMNVSTLELGDSALYLCASSKLAVGGSEQFFGPGTRLTVL.

Ten or more counts support this clonotype. The rearrangement links TRBV7-2 to TRBJ2-1, with D tentatively TRBD1 (6 bases). The V gene's germline CDR1 is SGHTA and CDR2 FQGNSA. Trimming stripped 5 bases from V and 3 bases from J, with 20 bases between. This CDR3 has 17 residues. CDR3 nucleotide sequence: TGTGCCAGCAGCAAAAAACCGTTGACAGGACGCTACAATGAGCAGTTCTTC. Its protein is CASSKKPLTGRYNEQFF.

Turning to this clonotype: A much larger clone lies one base from this, so it may be a read error. This chain links TRBV12-3 or TRBV12-4 with TRBJ1-2, with 11 bases matching TRBD1. The CDR3 covers 15 residues. The CDR3 sequence: CASSLALDRGLGCTF. DNA for the CDR3: TGTGCCAGCAGTTTAGCCTTGGACAGGGGGCTTGGCTGCACCTTC.

This chain uses TRBV28 with TRBJ1-4; D call uncertain. Germline V gene data show CDR1 as MDHEN and CDR2 as SYDVKM. Trimming took 3 bases from V and 13 from J, leaving 9 bases between them. The CDR3 is 11 amino acids. CDR3 DNA sequence: TGTGCCAGCAGTTTCGGCGCCGGACTGTTTTTT. It yields the protein CASSFGAGLFF.